This TCR beta chain comes out of a study of identical twins. There are many counts of this clonotype. Its antigen is not known. MiXCR was run by TCRdb on the 5' RACE reads, yielding one entry per CDR3 protein. This table has 550,000 to 700,000 distinct CDR3 sequences, about 20% appearing once. Study-level findings and limits: Zero-insertion analyses were open to partial confounding by invariant MAIT and iNKT cells. A cross-sectional statistical analysis, not follow-up of the same donors, supported the conclusions.

This sample was shared with a second study, whose subject was T cells expressing NK-cell markers.

Sequencing used PBMCs. This receptor was identified in a woman between 18 and 30 years old in good health.

In nucleotides, the CDR3 is TGTGCCAGCAGTTCCCCTCGGGGACCGTTCAATGAGCAGTTCTTC. It yields the protein CASSSPRGPFNEQFF. This rearrangement joins TRBV6-5 to TRBJ2-1, with D possibly called TRBD1 or TRBD2 (5 bases each). The V end lost 4 bases, the J end lost 6 bases, and 16 bases lay between the germline ends. Looked up from germline, CDR1 is MNHEY and CDR2 is SVGAGI. CDR3 length: 15 amino acids.